A selection of T cell receptor beta chains follows, all from one sample in a study of PD-1 blockade in classical Hodgkin lymphoma. Using immunoSEQ multiplex PCR, the repertoire was profiled, and TCRdb retains in-frame clones only, with some absent. The sample comprises about 64,000 clones, over 85% of which are singletons, and more than 7.5% rests with the top ten. Here the sequenced sample was peripheral blood mononuclear cells (PBMCs), taken before the fourth cycle of nivolumab. The receptors come from a human donor with classical Hodgkin lymphoma. CDR3s include the opening cysteine and the closing phenylalanine or tryptophan. The order of the fields is D gene, clone size, J gene, V gene, CDR3 DNA, CDR3 protein. The D gene is left open where the match is weak. The listing skips clone size in some rows; elsewhere it reads once, few, many or a size class.

>TRBD2|.|TRBJ2-3|TRBV18
TGTGCCAGCTCCCTATCACTAGCGGGAAATACGCAGTATTTT
CASSLSLAGNTQYF
>TRBD2|.|TRBJ2-3|TRBV28
TGTGCCAGCAGCAAACTAGCGGGAGAAAGCACAGATACGCAGTATTTT
CASSKLAGESTDTQYF
>.|.|TRBJ1-5|TRBV9
TGTGCCAGCAGCACAGGGCTACCCGGTCAGCCCCAGCATTTT
CASSTGLPGQPQHF
>TRBD1|.|TRBJ1-4|TRBV5-6
TGTGCCAGCAGCTTTCGGGGGACAGGTCTCGAAAAACTGTTTTTT
CASSFRGTGLEKLFF
>TRBD1|.|TRBJ2-1|TRBV7-8
TGTGCCAGCAGCTTAGCAGGGACAGGGTGGATTGAGCAGTTCTTC
CASSLAGTGWIEQFF
>.|.|TRBJ1-2|TRBV2
TGTGCCAGCAATGGGGGGGTGGATGGCTACACCTTC
CASNGGVDGYTF
>.|.|TRBJ2-1|TRBV4-2
TGTGCCAGCAGCCCACGGGGGAACTCCTACAATGAGCAGTTCTTC
CASSPRGNSYNEQFF
>TRBD1|once|TRBJ2-7|TRBV6-5
TGTGCCAGCAGTTATCGGGACAGGTCCCACGAGCAGTACTTC
CASSYRDRSHEQYF
>TRBD1|.|TRBJ1-2|TRBV13
TGTGCCAGCAGCTCTGGACAGGGGGCGCCTGGCTACACCTTC
CASSSGQGAPGYTF
>.|few|TRBJ1-5|TRBV27
TGTGCCAGCAGTTGGTTTAGCAATCAGCCCCAGCATTTT
CASSWFSNQPQHF
>TRBD2|.|TRBJ2-1|TRBV7-9
TGTGCCAGCAGCCTTCCGGGACTAGCGGGAGTTGAGCAGTTCTTC
CASSLPGLAGVEQFF
>.|once|TRBJ2-3|TRBV5-1
TGCGCCAGCAGCTTGGCTGGCGACAAAACAGATACGCAGTATTTT
CASSLAGDKTDTQYF
>TRBD2|.|TRBJ2-3|TRBV29-1
TGCAGCGTTATAGGACTAGCGGGGGGCACAGATACGCAGTATTTT
CSVIGLAGGTDTQYF
>.|once|TRBJ1-3|TRBV15
TGTGCCACCAGCAGAGGAGGGGAGTCTGGAAACACCATATATTTT
CATSRGGESGNTIYF
>.|once|TRBJ2-7|TRBV7-2
TGTGCCAGCAGCCACAGGGCAGAATACGAGCAGTACTTC
CASSHRAEYEQYF
>TRBD2|.|TRBJ2-7|TRBV10-3
TGTGCCACCGGACTAGCGGGAGGTACCTACGAGCAGTACTTC
CATGLAGGTYEQYF
>.|.|TRBJ1-4|TRBV2
TGTGCCAGCAGGATGGAAGGGAGGCGTGAAAAACTGTTTTTT
CASRMEGRREKLFF
>TRBD1|few|TRBJ2-7|TRBV11-2
TGTGCCAGCAGCTCCGTGACAGGGCCTAGCTCCTACGAGCAGTACTTC
CASSSVTGPSSYEQYF
>TRBD2|once|TRBJ2-7|TRBV4-1
TGCGCCAGCAGCCAAGATGGAGCGGGGTCTGTTGAGGAGCAGTACTTC
CASSQDGAGSVEEQYF
>.|.|TRBJ2-1|TRBV4-1
TGCGCCAGCAGCCAAGATCGAGGGCTAGCGAATGAGCAGTTCTTC
CASSQDRGLANEQFF
>TRBD2|.|TRBJ2-1|TRBV14
TGTGCCAGCAGCCAACGGGTTCCTAGCGGGGTGGCCGGCTCCTACAATGAGCAGTTCTTC
CASSQRVPSGVAGSYNEQFF
>.|.|TRBJ2-1|TRBV19
TGTGCCAGTAGTTCCCAAAATACGCTGCTGTTCTTC
CASSSQNTLLFF